This T cell receptor (beta chain) was obtained from a study of T cell repertoires in cytomegalovirus infection (dated by TCRdb to 2018 to 2020). With respect to the entire study: Donor HLA type was relevant to the analysis, as public TCR beta signatures indicated carriage of CMV infection together with the matching HLA type.

What the research found in general, with its limitations: In both this cohort and an independent cohort of a few hundred donors, the cumulative frequency of public TCR beta family members distinguished carriers of CMV infection plus the relevant HLA type. In the ex vivo response, HLA-C-restricted CMV-specific TCR beta clonotypes were dominant, and in two of eight donors the single most frequent clonotype came from this HLA-C-restricted group.

The CDR3 covers 13 residues, taking in both the cysteine and the phenylalanine. Here the CDR3 DNA is all that survives: 39 bases in frame from base 1. CDR1 and CDR2 are drawn from the germline V gene (reference sequence): SEHNR, FQNEAQ. V loses 3 bases of germline sequence and J loses 6 bases, and the interval between the two ends is 11 bases. The run used an Illumina HiSeq 1500. TCRdb reworked the public reads: Q25 trimming with fastp, MiXCR clone assembly, productive beta chains retained. CDR3 protein duplicates are merged, each entry listing the most common genes and DNA. Here the sample has approximately 160,000 distinct CDR3 sequences; roughly 18% occur a single time. Roughly a sixth of the sample is taken by the ten largest. This clonotype was seen a few times. Its antigen is not yet known. Per-base qualities were not stored, and no clone one base away is much larger.

This receptor was taken from a human donor in good health (CMV status not recorded). Some clones in this sample may be carry-over from other donors' samples. This receptor chain uses TRBV7-9 and TRBJ1-2; TRBD1 is a weak D gene call, 5 bases matching. The sample consisted of CD8+ T cells from PBMCs. At the DNA level, the sequence is TGTGCCAGCAGCTTGTCCGGGGCAGATGGCTACACCTTC. It translates to CASSLSGADGYTF.